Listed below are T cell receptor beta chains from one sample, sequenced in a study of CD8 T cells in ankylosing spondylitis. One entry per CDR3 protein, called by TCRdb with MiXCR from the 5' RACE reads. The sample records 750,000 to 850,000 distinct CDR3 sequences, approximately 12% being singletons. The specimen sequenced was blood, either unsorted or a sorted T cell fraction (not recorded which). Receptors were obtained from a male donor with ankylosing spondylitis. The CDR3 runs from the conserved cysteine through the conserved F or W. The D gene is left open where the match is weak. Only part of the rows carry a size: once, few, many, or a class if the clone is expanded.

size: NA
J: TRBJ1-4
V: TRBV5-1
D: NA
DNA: TGCGCCAGCAGCTTGTCAGGTCCAGGGGAAAAACTGTTTTTT
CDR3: CASSLSGPGEKLFF

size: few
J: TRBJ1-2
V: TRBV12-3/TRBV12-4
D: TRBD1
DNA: TGTGCCAGCACTGCGGGACAGGGGGATGGCTACACCTTC
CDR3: CASTAGQGDGYTF

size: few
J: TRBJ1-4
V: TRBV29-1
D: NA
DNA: TGCAGCGTTGCTCGACAAGCTAATGAAAAACTGTTTTTT
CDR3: CSVARQANEKLFF

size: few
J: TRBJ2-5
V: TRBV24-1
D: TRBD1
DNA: TGTGCCACCAGTGACCGGACAGGGTACCAAGAGACCCAGTACTTC
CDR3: CATSDRTGYQETQYF

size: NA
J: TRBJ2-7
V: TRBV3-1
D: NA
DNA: TGTGCCAGCAGCCGATCCAATGAGGGCGAGCAGTACTTC
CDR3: CASSRSNEGEQYF

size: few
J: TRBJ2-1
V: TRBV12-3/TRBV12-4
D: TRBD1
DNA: TGTGCCAGCACAGGGGGCTACTATCAAGACAATGAGCAGTTCTTC
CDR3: CASTGGYYQDNEQFF

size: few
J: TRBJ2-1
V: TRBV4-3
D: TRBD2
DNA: TGCGCCAGCAGCCAAGAAGCGGGAACCTACAATGAGCAGTTCTTC
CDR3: CASSQEAGTYNEQFF

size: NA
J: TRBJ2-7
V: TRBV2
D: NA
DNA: TGTGCCAGCAGTGAAACGTTCTCCTACGAGCAGTACTTC
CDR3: CASSETFSYEQYF

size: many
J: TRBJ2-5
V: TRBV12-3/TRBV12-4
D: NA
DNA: TGTGCCAGCAGTTTAGGGACCCAAGGGACCCAGTACTTC
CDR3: CASSLGTQGTQYF

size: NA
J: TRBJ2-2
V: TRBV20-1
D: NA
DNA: TGCAGTGCTAGGTCCCCTGATTCCGGGGAGCTGTTTTTT
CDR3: CSARSPDSGELFF

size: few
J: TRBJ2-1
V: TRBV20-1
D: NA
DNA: TGCAGTGCTAGACCCCCAGCAGGGAGGCCCTACAATGAGCAGTTCTTC
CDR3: CSARPPAGRPYNEQFF

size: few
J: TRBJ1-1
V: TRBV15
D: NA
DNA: TGTGCCACCAGCAGAGGCGGACAGCAGAACACTGAAGCTTTCTTT
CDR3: CATSRGGQQNTEAFF

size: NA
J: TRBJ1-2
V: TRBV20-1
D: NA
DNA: TGCAGTGCTAGGAACCACAGGGACTATGGCTACACCTTC
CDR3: CSARNHRDYGYTF

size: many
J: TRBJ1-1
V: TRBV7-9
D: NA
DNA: TGTGCCAGCAGCTTACCAATAGGTTCAGGCACTGAAGCTTTCTTT
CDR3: CASSLPIGSGTEAFF

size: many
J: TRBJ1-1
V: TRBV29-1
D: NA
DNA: TGCAGCGTTGGGAGAGTCATGAACACTGAAGCTTTCTTT
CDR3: CSVGRVMNTEAFF

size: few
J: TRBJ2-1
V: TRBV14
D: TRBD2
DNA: TGTGCCAGCAGCCAAGTAGCGGGAGGGCTGGTCTTC
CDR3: CASSQVAGGLVF

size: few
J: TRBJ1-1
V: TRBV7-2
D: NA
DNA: TGTGCCAGCAGAGGAGTTGGGCACCACACTGAAGCTTTCTTT
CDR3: CASRGVGHHTEAFF

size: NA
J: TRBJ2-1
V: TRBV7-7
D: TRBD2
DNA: TGTGCTAGCAGCGAAAGCGGGAGCACCTACAATGAGCAGTTCTTC
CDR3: CASSESGSTYNEQFF

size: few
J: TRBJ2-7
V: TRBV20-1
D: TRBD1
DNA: TGCAGTGCTAGTGGGTGGCTGGGACAGACCCTTCGCGAGCAGTACTTC
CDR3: CSASGWLGQTLREQYF

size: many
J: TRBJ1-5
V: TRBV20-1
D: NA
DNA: TGCAGTGCTAGGGTCGGAGATCAGCCCCAGCATTTT
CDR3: CSARVGDQPQHF

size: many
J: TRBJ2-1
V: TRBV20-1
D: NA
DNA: TGCAGTGCTAGAGTAGGGGGTGGGGATGAGCAGTTCTTC
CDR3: CSARVGGGDEQFF

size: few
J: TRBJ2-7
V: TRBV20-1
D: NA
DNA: TGCAGTGCTGCCCGGGACACCTCCTACGAGCAGTACTTC
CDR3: CSAARDTSYEQYF

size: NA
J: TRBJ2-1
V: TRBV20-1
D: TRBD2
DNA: TGCAGTGCTAGAAAGGGAGCGGGAGACGTTTCCTACAATGAGCAGTTCTTC
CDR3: CSARKGAGDVSYNEQFF

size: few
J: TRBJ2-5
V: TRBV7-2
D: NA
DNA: TGTGCCAGCAGCTTTGTGACTAACACCCAGTACTTC
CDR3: CASSFVTNTQYF

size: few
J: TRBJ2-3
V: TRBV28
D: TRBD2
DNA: TGTGCCAGCAGTTTTACGGGGACTACGAGAGATACGCAGTATTTT
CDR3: CASSFTGTTRDTQYF

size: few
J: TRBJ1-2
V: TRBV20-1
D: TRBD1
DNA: TGCAGCGCACCCCAGGGACAGGGGTACAACTATGGCTACACCTTC
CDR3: CSAPQGQGYNYGYTF

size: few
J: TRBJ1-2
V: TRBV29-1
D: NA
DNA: TGCAGCGTTGAGTTCCAGCTGATTGGATATGGCTACACCTTC
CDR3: CSVEFQLIGYGYTF

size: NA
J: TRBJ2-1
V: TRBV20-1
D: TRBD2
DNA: TGCAGTGCTTTGACTAGCGGGACCTACAATGAGCAGTTCTTC
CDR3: CSALTSGTYNEQFF